Each of the 30 T cell receptor beta chains below was sequenced from the same sample in a study of T cells in Graves' hyperthyroidism and ophthalmopathy. From RNA transcripts, TCR beta CDR3 regions were amplified. RT-PCR in the first round (using the HTBI primer set) targeted the TCR CDR3. From the multiplex PCR reads, TCRdb called clonotypes with MiXCR, one entry per CDR3 protein. The sample consists of about 760,000 distinct CDR3 sequences, around a third of them appearing once. The sequencing sample was made of blood. The receptors were sampled from a woman in her forties with Graves' hyperthyroidism.

This clonotype was detected many times. J is TRBJ1-2 and V is TRBV13, with a possible D match to TRBD1 (5 bases). The V gene's germline CDR1 is PRHDT and CDR2 FYEKMQ (reference sequence). The V end was cut by 2 bases, the J end by 5 bases, with 21 bases between. CDR3 size: 17 residues. CDR3 residues: CASSLPRQGDTQYGYTF. CDR3 in DNA: TGTGCCAGCAGCTTACCCCGGCAGGGCGACACGCAATATGGCTACACCTTC.

This clonotype was seen ten or more times. The chain has TRBV29-1 and TRBJ2-5; the D gene is possibly TRBD1 (6 bases). The CDR3 length is 14 residues. The germline V gene has CDR1 SQVTM and CDR2 ANQGSEA. V was pared by 7 bases and J by 5 bases, with 20 bases between. The chain's CDR3 is CSGKKEQGVETQYF. The CDR3, as DNA: TGCAGCGGAAAGAAGGAACAGGGAGTGGAGACCCAGTACTTC.

The chain is built from TRBV19 and TRBJ1-1, with D perhaps matching TRBD1 (6 bases). Germline CDR1 is LNHDA and CDR2 is SQIVND (reference sequence). The CDR3 totals 13 residues. The V end lost 9 bases, the J end lost 0 bases, and 11 bases lay between the germline ends. The CDR3 loop is CASERGMNTEAFF. CDR3 DNA: TGTGCCAGCGAAAGGGGGATGAACACTGAAGCTTTCTTT.

The V call is TRBV6-4, the J call TRBJ2-2, with 11 bases fitting TRBD2. CDR1 MRHNA and CDR2 SNTAGT come from the germline V gene. Trimming at V came to 5 bases and at J to 6 bases, leaving 5 bases not matched to a gene. The CDR3 is made up of 15 amino acids. The DNA of the CDR3 is TGTGCCAGCAGTATAACTAGCGGGAGCGCCGGGGAGCTGTTTTTT. Residues: CASSITSGSAGELFF.

The rearrangement joins TRBV7-2 to TRBJ2-7; the match to TRBD2 covers 7 bases. The CDR3 totals 16 residues. J gave up 2 bases and V 5 bases, and 12 bases lay outside the gene matches. The germline CDR1 and CDR2 sequences are SGHTA and FQGNSA. The CDR3 here is CASSVEDRGEAYEQYF. CDR3 bases: TGTGCCAGCAGCGTTGAAGATCGGGGGGAAGCCTACGAGCAGTACTTC.

The rearrangement links TRBV4-3 to TRBJ2-6; D uncertain. The CDR3 runs 18 residues. The V gene lost 0 bases and the J gene lost 2 bases, with 14 bases spanning the gap. Germline loops: CDR1 LGHNA, CDR2 YSLEER. This chain's CDR3 is CASSQDSYSAAGANVLTF. The DNA for the CDR3 is TGCGCCAGCAGCCAAGATTCGTATTCGGCAGCTGGGGCCAACGTCCTGACTTTC.

The chain joins TRBV12-5 to TRBJ1-1; 8 bases are a match to TRBD1. Trimming took 6 bases from V and 4 from J; bases not matched to a gene: 4. The germline gives CDR1 LGHNT, CDR2 FRNRAP. The CDR3 runs 13 residues. As DNA, the CDR3 is TGTGCTAGTGGCCTACAGGGGGGCACTGAAGCTTTCTTT. The encoded protein is CASGLQGGTEAFF.

This clonotype was seen a handful of times. The chain recombines TRBV4-3 with TRBJ1-2, with D unresolved. V gave up 1 base and J gave up 4 bases, with 13 bases separating them. Germline assignment: CDR1 LGHNA and CDR2 YSLEER. This CDR3 is 15 amino acids long. The CDR3 loop is CASSQAESSVYGYTF. The CDR3 coding sequence is TGCGCCAGCAGCCAAGCTGAGAGTTCCGTCTATGGCTACACCTTC.

This clonotype appeared many times. The chain carries TRBV20-1 and TRBJ2-5; D is uncertain. V was pared by 6 bases and J by 2 bases, with 10 bases between. Germline V gives CDR1 DFQATT, CDR2 SNEGSKA (reference sequence). The CDR3 is made up of 12 amino acids. The CDR3 DNA reads TGCAGTGCCCTCGGTCAACAAGAGACCCAGTACTTC. Translated, it gives CSALGQQETQYF.

This rearrangement joins TRBV19 to TRBJ1-5, with a weak D call TRBD1 (5 bases). This CDR3 is built from 17 residues. Germline V CDR1 and CDR2: LNHDA, SQIVND (reference sequence). V was shortened by 5 bases and J by 7 bases, with 24 bases between the two germline ends. In DNA, the CDR3 is TGTGCCAGTAGTTCGCTGCCCGGGACCCCCAACGGACAGCCCCAGCATTTT. Protein: CASSSLPGTPNGQPQHF.

This clonotype appeared many times. The J gene is TRBJ2-5, the V gene TRBV7-6; TRBD2 agrees at 12 bases. There are 19 residues in the CDR3. Germline V lookup: CDR1 SGHVS, CDR2 FNYEAQ. The ends lost 2 bases at V and 4 bases at J; junction bases unmatched: 14. In nucleotides, the CDR3 is TGTGCCAGCAGCTTAACTAGCCTCCGGGCTAGCGGGAGGGGAGAGACCCAGTACTTC. Protein sequence: CASSLTSLRASGRGETQYF.

This clonotype was picked up many times. The genes are TRBV7-9 and TRBJ2-5, with unresolved D. Per germline, CDR1 SEHNR and CDR2 FQNEAQ (reference sequence). The CDR3 has 14 amino acids. Trimming took off 5 bases at V and 0 bases at J, with 10 bases between the two ends. CDR3 protein: CASSRTANQETQYF. The CDR3 DNA is TGTGCCAGCAGCCGGACGGCAAACCAAGAGACCCAGTACTTC.

In regard to this clonotype: A much larger clonotype is one base distant, so this may be a read error. This chain uses TRBV24-1 with TRBJ2-5; tentative D call: TRBD1 (6 bases). Trimming took off 6 bases at V and 4 bases at J, with 17 bases between the two ends. CDR1 is KGHDR, CDR2 SFDVKD, per germline. The CDR3 covers 15 residues. The CDR3 nucleotides are TGTGCCACCAGTTTATCGCGGCAGGGGAGAGAGACCCAGTACTTC. This codes for CATSLSRQGRETQYF.

The chain uses TRBV7-2 and TRBJ1-3; D call uncertain. The CDR3 runs to 15 residues. Trimming took 1 base from V and 0 from J, leaving 7 bases between them. CDR1 and CDR2 from the germline V gene are SGHTA and FQGNSA. CDR3 bases: TGTGCCAGCAGCTTAGAGGACTTCTCTGGAAACACCATATATTTT. This codes for CASSLEDFSGNTIYF.

In its sample, this clonotype was seen many times. V usage is TRBV2 and J usage is TRBJ1-5, with 8 bases matching TRBD1. Unmatched junction bases numbered 7, after V lost 7 bases and J lost 5 bases. The CDR3 covers 14 residues. The germline V gene encodes CDR1 SNHLY and CDR2 FYNNEI. The chain's CDR3 is CASTAGTGYQPQHF. The CDR3 DNA sequence: TGTGCCAGCACCGCAGGGACAGGCTATCAGCCCCAGCATTTT.

Concerning this clonotype: Because the CDR3's place on the DNA is in doubt, the DNA is left out and the CDR3 is given as listed by TCRdb. The chain uses TRBV11-1 and TRBJ1-5. Germline V lookup: CDR1 SGHAT, CDR2 FQDESV (reference sequence). The CDR3 has 22 residues if both end residues are counted. The CDR3 reads CASSFYICSASRGRTSNQPQHF.

The CDR3 protein is CASSPKREDTGELFF. CDR3 nucleotides: TGTGCCAGCAGCCCCAAGCGGGAGGACACCGGGGAGCTGTTTTTT. The gene calls are TRBV6-2 or TRBV6-3 and TRBJ2-2, with TRBD2 matching 9 bases. This CDR3 is 15 amino acids long. The V gene end was trimmed by 6 bases and the J gene end by 3 bases; junction bases not matched to a gene: 5. From germline, CDR1 is MNHEY and CDR2 SVGEGT.

The chain is built from TRBV11-1 and TRBJ1-1, with D possibly TRBD1 on 5 matching bases. The CDR3 contains 11 residues. Trimming cost V 6 bases and J 11 bases, with 13 bases left between them. CDR1 and CDR2 (germline): SGHAT, FQDESV (reference sequence). CDR3 residues: CASRVSGGAFF. DNA of the CDR3: TGTGCCAGCAGGGTTAGTGGGGGGGCTTTCTTT. Variable domain in full (rest from reference TRBV11-1 and TRBJ1-1): EAEVAQSPRYKITEKSQAVAFWCDPISGHATLYWYRQILGQGPELLVQFQDESVVDDSQLPKDRFSAERLKGVDSTLKIQPAELGDSAMYLCASRVSGGAFFGQGTRLTVV.

The chain recombines TRBV10-2 with TRBJ2-7; the D gene is possibly TRBD2 (7 bases). The germline gives CDR1 WSHSY, CDR2 SAAADI. The CDR3 loop spans 15 amino acids. V was clipped by 2 bases and J by 2 bases, with 13 bases between them. The CDR3 region is CASSEAVGGPYEQYF. CDR3 in DNA: TGCGCCAGCAGTGAGGCGGTCGGGGGGCCCTACGAGCAGTACTTC.

J is TRBJ2-7 and V is TRBV19; tentatively, D is TRBD1 or TRBD2 (6 bases each). There are 14 residues in the CDR3. Deletions cut 3 bases from V and 3 bases from J, with 12 bases between. The germline V gene has CDR1 LNHDA and CDR2 SQIVND (reference sequence). The DNA of the CDR3 is TGTGCCAGTAGTATCCGACTAGGGGGCTACGAGCAGTACTTC. It encodes CASSIRLGGYEQYF.

Notes on this clonotype: A read error is possible here, since a much larger clone lies one base away. This chain connects TRBV2 to TRBJ2-7; D may correspond to TRBD1 or TRBD2 (6 bases each). Germline assignment: CDR1 SNHLY and CDR2 FYNNEI. CDR3 size: 14 residues. Trimming pared 6 bases from V and 5 bases from J, leaving 17 bases between. The CDR3 spells CASRENSGGHEQYF. The CDR3 DNA follows: TGTGCCAGCAGAGAAAACTCCGGGGGCCACGAGCAGTACTTC.

This chain uses TRBV7-9 with TRBJ1-1; D is undetermined. The CDR3 sequence is 16 residues long. V was trimmed by 2 bases and J by 3 bases, leaving 16 bases between them. Germline lookup yields CDR1 SEHNR and CDR2 FQNEAQ (reference sequence). DNA for the CDR3: TGTGCCAGCAGCTTATCGCAGTTTACAGCGGACACTGAAGCTTTCTTT. Its protein is CASSLSQFTADTEAFF.

This clonotype was seen a handful of times. This chain links TRBV12-3 or TRBV12-4 with TRBJ1-3; tentatively, D is TRBD1 (5 bases). V lost 3 bases, J lost 2 bases, and 11 bases lay in between. This CDR3 is 15 amino acids long. The CDR3 loop is CASSFGRETGNTIYF. The DNA of the CDR3 is TGTGCCAGCAGTTTCGGCAGGGAGACTGGAAACACCATATATTTT.

This clonotype was recorded many times. The rearrangement links TRBV29-1 to TRBJ2-7; a weak D match, TRBD2 (6 bases). Germline V gene sequence: CDR1 SQVTM, CDR2 ANQGSEA. V was trimmed by 8 bases and J by 4 bases, leaving 12 bases between them. This CDR3 region has 11 residues. This chain's CDR3 is CSIGGEYEQYF. In DNA, the CDR3 is TGCAGCATTGGCGGGGAGTACGAGCAGTACTTC.

The genes are TRBV10-2 and TRBJ1-1; D unresolved. The CDR3 length is 14 residues. Germline V gene sequence: CDR1 WSHSY, CDR2 SAAADI. Trimming pared 6 bases from V and 4 bases from J, leaving 15 bases between. For the CDR3, the DNA is TGCGCCAGCAGCTTGCGGGCGGACCCCACTGAAGCTTTCTTT. Residues: CASSLRADPTEAFF.

The chain joins TRBV19 to TRBJ1-5; D might be TRBD1 (6 bases). From germline, CDR1 is LNHDA and CDR2 SQIVND (reference sequence). V dropped 3 bases and J dropped 7 bases, with 13 bases sitting between them. The CDR3 consists of 14 residues. The CDR3 region is CASSIRGGRQPQHF. For the CDR3, the DNA is TGTGCCAGTAGTATCCGCGGGGGCCGGCAGCCCCAGCATTTT.

This clonotype was seen at least ten times. The J gene is TRBJ1-5, the V gene TRBV29-1; D ambiguous. The V end was cut by 0 bases, the J end by 4 bases, with 7 bases between. The CDR3 has 13 amino acids. CDR1 and CDR2 from the germline V gene are SQVTM and ANQGSEA. The DNA for the CDR3 is TGCAGCGTTGAAGATGGATTGAATCAGCCCCAGCATTTT. Protein product: CSVEDGLNQPQHF.

This clonotype was seen ten or more times. This chain joins TRBV7-6 and TRBJ1-1, with 9 bases that match TRBD1. V lost 5 bases and J lost 4; bases outside the gene matches: 11. Germline V gene sequence: CDR1 SGHVS, CDR2 FNYEAQ. The CDR3 has 16 residues. Here the CDR3 reads CASSRISTGGGTEAFF. As DNA, the CDR3 is TGTGCCAGCAGCCGAATAAGCACAGGGGGCGGCACTGAAGCTTTCTTT. The entire variable domain, with the rest obtained from reference TRBV7-6 and TRBJ1-1, is as follows: GAGVSQSPRYKVTKRGQDVALRCDPISGHVSLYWYRQALGQGPEFLTYFNYEAQQDKSGLPNDRFSAERPEGSISTLTIQRTEQRDSAMYRCASSRISTGGGTEAFFGQGTRLTVV.

This clonotype was detected ten times or more. The chain couples TRBV19 to TRBJ1-1; D unclear. V was clipped by 5 bases and J by 2 bases, with 15 bases between them. Per the germline V gene, CDR1 is LNHDA and CDR2 is SQIVND (reference sequence). The CDR3 contains 15 residues. This CDR3 is CASSGLRHLNTEAFF. In nucleotides, the CDR3 is TGTGCCAGTAGTGGACTTCGACACCTTAACACTGAAGCTTTCTTT.

This clonotype has ten or more counts. This chain uses TRBV9 with TRBJ1-1; possibly TRBD1 for D (5 bases). Trimming shortened V by 0 bases and J by 4 bases, and 13 bases separated the two germline ends. The length of the CDR3 is 15 residues. Germline-derived CDR1 and CDR2 are SGDLS and YYNGEE. Written as DNA, the CDR3 is TGTGCCAGCAGCGTAGGTTCGCAGGGAGGCACTGAAGCTTTCTTT. Protein product: CASSVGSQGGTEAFF.